One and the same sample provided the 16 T cell receptor beta chains below, sequenced in a study of blood T cell repertoires in COVID-19. Libraries were prepared by immunoSEQ multiplex PCR; TCRdb keeps only in-frame clonotypes and omits some of them. The sample includes roughly 320,000 clones, 85% to 90% of them seen just once. Sample: PBMCs or T cells enriched from blood (not recorded which). These receptor sequences come from a man aged 30 to 45 who had recovered from COVID-19.

Here the CDR3 DNA reads TGTGCCAGCAGTTTCGACAGGGGGTCCTACAATGAGCAGTTCTTC. This translates into CASSFDRGSYNEQFF. The chain joins TRBV27 to TRBJ2-1; 9 bases line up with TRBD1. J was trimmed by 1 base and V by 3 bases; bases with no gene match: 1. Germline V gives CDR1 MNHEY, CDR2 SMNVEV (reference sequence). This CDR3 contains 15 residues.

This clone was observed a handful of times. V is TRBV5-1 and J is TRBJ1-2; no clear D. The CDR3 length is 14 residues. Trimming removed 4 bases at V and 1 base at J, with 11 bases between. The germline gives CDR1 SGHRS, CDR2 YFSETQ. Here the CDR3 DNA reads TGCGCCAGCAGCCAAGGTGCGGGTAACTATGGCTACACCTTC. Residues: CASSQGAGNYGYTF.

The chain combines TRBV11-2 with TRBJ1-4, with D perhaps TRBD1 (5 bases). Trimming removed 4 bases at V and 8 bases at J, with 11 bases between. This CDR3 contains 13 residues. Germline lookup yields CDR1 SGHAT and CDR2 FQNNGV. This chain's CDR3 is CASSYYRTEKLFF. CDR3 bases: TGTGCCAGCAGCTATTATCGGACAGAAAAACTGTTTTTT.

This clone occurred once. This sequence joins TRBV23-1 and TRBJ1-5; D is ambiguous. TRBV23-1 is an ORF, and what it does is uncertain. The V and J ends lost 0 bases and 5 bases respectively, with 14 bases between them. The CDR3 is 16 residues long. CDR3 sequence reads: CASSQSIQAEHQPQHF. The CDR3 nucleotides are TGCGCCAGCAGTCAATCGATTCAGGCAGAGCATCAGCCCCAGCATTTT.

The V and J genes are TRBV5-6 and TRBJ1-2; no reliable D call. Per germline, CDR1 SGHDT and CDR2 YYEEEE. The V end lost 0 bases, the J end lost 5 bases, and 5 bases lay between the germline ends. The CDR3 has 12 amino acids. CDR3 region: CASSLDRYGYTF. Here the CDR3 DNA reads TGTGCCAGCAGCTTGGACAGATATGGCTACACCTTC.

The rearrangement links TRBV20-1 to TRBJ1-5, with D possibly TRBD1 on 6 matching bases. The CDR3 covers 14 residues. V lost 3 bases and J 6 bases, leaving 15 bases between the germline ends. Germline CDR1 is DFQATT and CDR2 is SNEGSKA (reference sequence). CDR3 DNA sequence: TGCAGTGCTAGTGGCGGGGGCGAGAGTCAGCCCCAGCATTTT. Translated: CSASGGGESQPQHF.

The chain carries TRBV5-1 and TRBJ1-1; no clear D. The CDR3 consists of 13 residues. Trimming took 2 bases from V and 1 from J, leaving 6 bases between them. CDR1 and CDR2 from the germline V gene are SGHRS and YFSETQ. The CDR3 DNA sequence: TGCGCCAGCAGCTTACGGAGGAACACTGAAGCTTTCTTT. Protein sequence: CASSLRRNTEAFF.

This chain links TRBV27 with TRBJ1-5; D unresolved. V shed 5 bases and J shed 3 bases, with 8 bases lying between them. The V gene's germline CDR1 is MNHEY and CDR2 SMNVEV (reference sequence). The length of the CDR3 is 13 residues. CDR3 region: CASSKGVNQPQHF. In DNA, the CDR3 is TGTGCCAGCAGTAAGGGAGTCAATCAGCCCCAGCATTTT.

The V gene is TRBV6-5, the J gene TRBJ2-7, with 8 bases that match TRBD2. The germline V gene has CDR1 MNHEY and CDR2 SVGAGI. This CDR3 region has 16 residues. The ends lost 2 bases at V and 0 bases at J; junction bases unmatched: 6. In nucleotides, the CDR3 is TGTGCCAGCAGTTACGACTTTAGCGGGGTCTCCTACGAGCAGTACTTC. Amino acid sequence: CASSYDFSGVSYEQYF.

The chain couples TRBV6-1 to TRBJ2-1, with D possibly being TRBD2 (6 bases). The CDR3 length is 15 residues. Germline V gene lookup returns CDR1 MNHNS and CDR2 SASEGT. Trimming took off 7 bases at V and 5 bases at J, with 18 bases between the two ends. Written as DNA, the CDR3 is TGTGCCAGCACCCTTCAACTAGCCTCAGACAATGAGCAGTTCTTC. Amino acid sequence: CASTLQLASDNEQFF.

This chain uses TRBV18 with TRBJ2-5; TRBD2 aligns across 12 bases. Losses at the gene ends were 3 bases for V and 5 bases for J; bases not matched to a gene: 7. Germline V gene data show CDR1 as KGHSH and CDR2 as LQKENI. CDR3 length equals 16 residues. CDR3 residues: CASSPRTGTSGETQYF. CDR3 DNA: TGTGCCAGCTCACCTCGCACCGGGACTAGCGGGGAGACCCAGTACTTC.

The gene calls are TRBV5-6 and TRBJ2-7, with 7 bases matching TRBD2. Germline V gives CDR1 SGHDT, CDR2 YYEEEE. The junction had 5 bases not matched to a gene; V was cut back by 4 bases and J by 1 base. The CDR3 is 14 residues long. The CDR3 region has the DNA TGTGCCAGCAGCGCCCCGGGGGGTTCCTACGAGCAGTACTTC. It specifies CASSAPGGSYEQYF.

The chain has TRBV12-3 or TRBV12-4 and TRBJ1-5; 7 bases are a match to TRBD1. With 6 bases clipped from V and 7 bases from J, the junction kept 6 bases outside the gene matches. CDR3 length equals 13 residues. The CDR3 protein is CASSPGQEQPQHF. DNA of the CDR3: TGTGCCAGCAGCCCCGGACAGGAACAGCCCCAGCATTTT.

The chain links TRBV5-1 to TRBJ2-7, with 7 positions matching TRBD2. Germline V gives CDR1 SGHRS, CDR2 YFSETQ. There are 14 residues in the CDR3. V lost 0 bases, J lost 0 bases, and 0 bases stayed unmatched. CDR3 sequence: CASSLGGGSYEQYF. The CDR3 DNA is TGCGCCAGCAGCTTGGGCGGGGGCTCCTACGAGCAGTACTTC.

The chain uses TRBV7-2 and TRBJ2-3; TRBD2 agrees at 8 bases. Germline CDR1 is SGHTA and CDR2 is FQGNSA. V trimming: 1 base; J trimming: 8 bases; junction bases outside the gene matches: 8. The CDR3 is 15 amino acids. In DNA, the CDR3 is TGTGCCAGCAGCTTAGGATCGGGAGGGCCTCTTACGCAGTATTTT. This gives the protein CASSLGSGGPLTQYF.

CDR3 DNA sequence: TGTGCCAGCAGTGACCAGACAGGGGGTCATTCACCCCTCCACTTT. Amino acids: CASSDQTGGHSPLHF. This chain joins TRBV25-1 and TRBJ1-6, with 9 nucleotides matching TRBD1. The junction had 5 bases not matched to a gene; V was cut back by 3 bases and J by 8 bases. CDR1 and CDR2 from the germline V gene are MGHDK and SYGVNS. The CDR3 is 15 amino acids.